This T cell receptor beta chain is from a study of identical twins listed by TCRdb under 2016. In the study overall: To test whether fetal clonotypes persist, the study used deep sequencing on TCR alpha and beta repertoires from monozygotic twins, unrelated adults of various ages, and cord blood. Replicate twin experiments were performed at different times using different library preparation protocols to rule out contamination.

The V and J ends are trimmed by 2 bases and 4 bases, leaving 21 bases between them. For CDR1 and CDR2, the germline V gene (reference sequence) lists DFQATT and SNEGSKA. The CDR3 runs 16 residues from the cysteine to the valine. The kept DNA is CDR3 alone, 48 bases in frame from the first base. To note about this clonotype: What this receptor recognizes is not known. Per-nucleotide qualities are absent, and no much larger clonotype sits a single base away.

Receptor libraries were prepared by 5' RACE. Instrument used: Illumina HiSeq 2000. Template switching introduced a universal primer binding site; the final cDNA contained a unique molecular identifier, enabling accurate counting of TCR cDNA molecules. First-strand cDNA for TCR alpha and beta chains was synthesized from specific primers in the conserved constant-segment region. To control for contamination, every cDNA library was double barcoded, receiving both a SMART-Mk sample barcode and Illumina barcodes. TruSeq adapter sequences along with Illumina sample barcodes were introduced in two successive PCR steps. The TCR alpha and beta cDNA libraries were sequenced on the Illumina HiSeq platform using custom primers. From the authors' description of their analysis: MiGEC was used to process raw reads and extract unique molecular identifiers, and MiXCR was used to find CDR3 positions. Recombination models were inferred per individual with the repgenHMM and IGoR tools using an EM algorithm. Shared clonotype analysis was performed with the tcR package in R, normalizing sharing by the product of cloneset sizes. To study raw recombination without the effects of thymic and clonal selection, out-of-frame nonproductive sequences were analyzed. Starting from the raw public reads, TCRdb applied fastp trimming at Q25, assembled clones with MiXCR and retained in-frame beta chains. Rows merge per CDR3 protein into single entries with the most common DNA and genes. The V and J calls shown here were made by TCRdb, not taken from the authors' results. A total of about 810,000 distinct CDR3 sequences appear in this sample, over 9% of them only once. Around 1.6% of the sample is held by the ten biggest clonotypes.

What the study reported, not specific to this receptor: Because the same donors could not be followed over many years, the conclusions relied on cross-sectional statistical analysis. A weaker excess of twin sharing was found in beta out-of-frame sequences because the signal-to-noise ratio was lowered by fewer shared sequences. Zero-insertion analyses could be partly confounded by invariant T cells such as MAIT and iNKT, although diverse VJ usage argued against such confounding for most clonotypes. Abundant cord blood beta clonotypes carried fewer insertions; young adult naive repertoires showed a weaker similar trend, while memory repertoires showed none. In monozygotic twins, out-of-frame TCR alpha sharing was systematically underestimated by recombination models, although the models agreed with sharing between unrelated individuals. Compared with coincidental sharing between unrelated individuals, out-of-frame TCR alpha sequences shared between twins had an excess of sequences with low generation probability.

Every donor in the study was a healthy Caucasian. Three pairs of female monozygotic twins, all aged roughly 18 to 30 years, made up the twin cohort. Peripheral blood mononuclear cells were the source from which RNA for the TCR libraries was isolated. These data are also associated with another study on yellow fever vaccine responses in identical twins. Per that second paper: The authors reported that the T cell response to vaccination in identical twins appeared partly convergent and partly personalized. Focusing on identical twins, the study followed the T cell clones that responded to the vaccine, and did so with precision.

Sample: PBMCs. The clonotype comes from a woman aged 18-29 years in good health. The V and J genes are TRBV20-1 and TRBJ2-7, and TRBD2 may be the D gene, going by 6 matching bases. The DNA is as follows: TGCAGTGCTAGACCCCACCCCTGGGACTCGATATACGAGCAGTACGTC. Its coded protein is CSARPHPWDSIYEQYV.